This T cell receptor beta chain derives from a study of STAT5B mutations in CD4+ large granular lymphocyte leukemia (dated by TCRdb to the early 2020s). About the study as a whole: Among healthy controls, the CDR3 'QG' motif was associated with a particular HLA allele. TCRbeta repertoires of CD4+ T-cell large granular lymphocyte leukemia patients were compared with those of healthy blood donors. Flow cytometry on FACSCanto II or FACSVerse showed that the purified fractions were more than 95% pure among lymphocytes. Summary of the overall study and its limitations: The data were not HLA-matched, and the relatively small sample size could explain the higher clonality seen in CD4+ compared with CD8+ T-LGLL. CD4-sorted patient repertoires appeared more clonal than healthy CD4+ repertoires, and this difference persisted after removing the putative leukemic clones. TRBV06-family usage was enriched among the top patient clones (8/27) compared with healthy controls (2/35). Each patient's main leukemic clonotypes were private, but roughly 25% of these clonotypes showed up at low frequency in the non-leukemic repertoires of other patients.

The healthy control group was made up of a few dozen blood donors, and the Finnish Red Cross blood service supplied their buffy coats. All TCR-sequenced material derived from peripheral blood: patient blood samples and healthy donor buffy coats. Ficoll-Hypaque gradient centrifugation was used to isolate peripheral blood mononuclear cells. Magnetic purification was used to isolate CD4+ cells from the buffy coats of the healthy controls. The Gentra Puregene Cell and Tissue kit was used to extract genomic DNA, and a Qubit 2.0 fluorometer was used to measure the amount of genomic DNA. The CDR3 goes from the cysteine to the phenylalanine over 15 residues. Just CDR3 DNA is preserved here, 45 bases in frame from base 1. V gives up 0 bases and J gives up 2 bases, and the segment between their germline ends measures 10 bases. In the germline V gene, CDR1 corresponds to SGHNT and CDR2 to YENEEA. This clone has just one count. Its antigen is not yet known. Nothing much larger sits one base from this clone, and base qualities are not available.

The immunoSEQ assay at survey resolution was applied to genomic DNA for sequencing of TCRbeta rearrangements. As for the authors' bioinformatics: In the TCR sequencing data, the lowest productive clonotype frequency that could be detected was 2.59 x 10-5. Only productive TCRbeta rearrangements, defined as complete and in-frame sequences, were included in the analyses. The clonality of each sample was calculated as Simpson clonality in the immunoSEQ Analyzer version 3.0. Clones were grouped by frequency into very rare, small, medium, large (1-20%) or hyperexpanded (>20%) categories. Generation probabilities were estimated with OLGA 1.2.3, V-gene circos plots were made with VDJtools, specificities were searched in VDJdb, and CDR3 motifs were identified with GLIPH. In TCRdb, the immuneACCESS table is reduced to in-frame sequences with V and J assigned. These tables do not hold every clone; where another copy was compared, an unresolved V gene accounts for under half, and the others remain unexplained. The V and J calls and the clone size are those of that table, but D and trimming were determined from the DNA. A total of 40,000 to 50,000 clones appear in this sample, 80% to 85% of them only once. Roughly 0.35% of the sample rests with the top ten.

This receptor chain uses TRBV11-3 and TRBJ2-5, with TRBD2 as a weak D call on 7 bases. The source is a human donor in good health. Specimen: CD4+ T cells from blood buffy coats. The sequenced DNA is TGTGCCAGCAGCTTAGATGGGGGGGCACAAGAGACCCAGTACTTC. This codes for CASSLDGGAQETQYF.